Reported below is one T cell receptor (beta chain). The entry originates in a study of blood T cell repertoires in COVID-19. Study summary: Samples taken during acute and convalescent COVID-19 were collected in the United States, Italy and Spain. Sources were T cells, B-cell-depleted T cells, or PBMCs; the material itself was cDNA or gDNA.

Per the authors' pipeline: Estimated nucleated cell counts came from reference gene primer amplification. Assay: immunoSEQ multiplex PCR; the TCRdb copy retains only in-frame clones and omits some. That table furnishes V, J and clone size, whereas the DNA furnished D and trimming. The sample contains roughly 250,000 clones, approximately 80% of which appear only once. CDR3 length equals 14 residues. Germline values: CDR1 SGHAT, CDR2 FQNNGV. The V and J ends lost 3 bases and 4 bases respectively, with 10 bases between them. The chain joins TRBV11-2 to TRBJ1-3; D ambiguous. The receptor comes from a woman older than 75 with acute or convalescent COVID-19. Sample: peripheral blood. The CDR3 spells CASSLRPGGNTIYF. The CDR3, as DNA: TGTGCCAGCAGCTTGCGTCCGGGAGGAAACACCATATATTTT.